This T cell receptor (beta chain) was profiled in a study of blood T cell repertoires in COVID-19. Study information: Sites across the United States, Italy and Spain contributed samples from acute and convalescent COVID-19. Sample material is recorded as cDNA or gDNA derived from T cells, B-cell-depleted T cells, or PBMCs.

The CDR3 loop spans 10 amino acids. The V segment lost 8 bases and the J segment 9 bases; nucleotides outside the gene matches: 3. The V gene's germline CDR1 is MNHNY and CDR2 SVGAGI (reference sequence). Per the study methods: Nucleated cell number was recorded as an estimate derived from reference gene primer amplification. Clones were read by immunoSEQ multiplex PCR, and TCRdb kept only the in-frame ones, dropping some. V, J and clone size are taken as reported in that table, and D and trimming were inferred from the DNA itself. The sample holds some 13,000 clones, 86% seen once. The sequence was obtained from an elderly man with acute or convalescent COVID-19. The V call is TRBV6-6, the J call TRBJ2-5, with 7 bases matching TRBD2. The sequencing input was peripheral blood. The CDR3 spells CASGRGAQYF. CDR3 bases: TGTGCCAGCGGACGGGGGGCCCAGTACTTC.